The next 22 T cell receptor beta chains were all read from a single sample in a study of shared T cell receptors in the human thymus. TCRdb's copy holds only in-frame clones and misses some; the assay was immunoSEQ multiplex PCR. The sample has some 760,000 clones, over 75% seen once. The sample was also linked to a second study, of human thymus T cells.

Sample: thymocytes. The receptors come from a girl under three years old with a congenital heart defect.

The rearrangement links TRBV19 to TRBJ2-5; 7 bases map to TRBD2. Germline trimming cut 5 bases from V and 5 bases from J; bases unmatched to any gene: 14. The germline V gene encodes CDR1 LNHDA and CDR2 SQIVND (reference sequence). CDR3 length: 16 residues. The CDR3 sequence: CASSPPHAGRGETQYF. As DNA, the CDR3 is TGTGCCAGTAGTCCCCCCCATGCGGGGCGGGGGGAGACCCAGTACTTC.

This clone was detected only a few times. This chain links TRBV4-1 with TRBJ2-7, with 9 bases aligning to TRBD2. Germline values: CDR1 MGHRA, CDR2 YSYEKL. V was pared by 4 bases and J by 0 bases, with 13 bases of the junction left unmatched. The CDR3 has 18 amino acids. CDR3 DNA: TGCGCCAGCAGCCGACACGGGACTAGCAGGGAGGGCTCCTACGAGCAGTACTTC. Its protein is CASSRHGTSREGSYEQYF.

V usage is TRBV5-1 and J usage is TRBJ2-6; TRBD1 is a possible D gene (6 bases). CDR1 SGHRS and CDR2 YFSETQ come from the germline V gene. V was cut by 7 bases and J by 0 bases, with 14 bases left in between. CDR3 length: 16 residues. Here the CDR3 DNA reads TGCGCCAGCGAACAGGGCTCCCCCTCTGGGGCCAACGTCCTGACTTTC. Its protein is CASEQGSPSGANVLTF.

V is TRBV5-6 and J is TRBJ1-1, with 9 bases matching TRBD1. This CDR3 has 17 amino acids. Germline assignment: CDR1 SGHDT and CDR2 YYEEEE. Germline trimming cut 3 bases from V and 1 base from J; bases unmatched to any gene: 10. This chain's CDR3 is CASSWSRDRAANTEAFF. In DNA, the CDR3 is TGTGCCAGCAGCTGGAGTCGGGACAGGGCAGCGAACACTGAAGCTTTCTTT. The whole variable domain, remainder taken from reference TRBV5-6 and TRBJ1-1, is DAGVTQSPTHLIKTRGQQVTLRCSPKSGHDTVSWYQQALGQGPQFIFQYYEEEERQRGNFPDRFSGHQFPNYSSELNVNALLLGDSALYLCASSWSRDRAANTEAFFGQGTRLTVV.

This chain connects TRBV27 to TRBJ1-1; D perhaps matches TRBD1 (5 bases). The ends were cut back, 5 bases at V and 0 bases at J, with 13 bases in the middle. Per germline, CDR1 MNHEY and CDR2 SMNVEV (reference sequence). The CDR3 extends over 15 amino acids. The CDR3 here is CASSPDSRMNTEAFF. The CDR3 region has the DNA TGTGCCAGCAGTCCCGACAGCCGAATGAACACTGAAGCTTTCTTT.

As for this clone: Other DNA sequences of this sample code for an identical CDR3. CDR3: CASSLTGTNQPQHF. CDR3 DNA sequence: TGTGCCAGCAGCTTAACAGGGACCAATCAGCCCCAGCATTTT. The gene calls are TRBV5-6 and TRBJ1-5; TRBD1 is a possible D gene (6 bases). The CDR3 length is 14 residues. Trimming pared 2 bases from V and 3 bases from J, leaving 9 bases between. The V gene's germline CDR1 is SGHDT and CDR2 YYEEEE.

This clone was seen more than once but under ten times. The chain combines TRBV6-1 with TRBJ1-4; tentative D call: TRBD1 (6 bases). The CDR3 sequence is 17 residues long. V was clipped by 1 base and J by 0 bases, with 12 bases between them. Germline CDR1 and CDR2: MNHNS and SASEGT. CDR3 region: CASSEVGQTATNEKLFF. The CDR3 DNA reads TGTGCCAGCAGTGAAGTTGGACAGACGGCAACTAATGAAAAACTGTTTTTT.

V and J are TRBV11-2 and TRBJ2-3; 9 bases match TRBD2. The germline gives CDR1 SGHAT, CDR2 FQNNGV. This CDR3 has 15 amino acids. Trimming cost V 1 base and J 2 bases; bases outside gene matches: 1. The DNA of the CDR3 is TGTGCCAGCAGCTTAGTAGCGGGGGTCACAGATACGCAGTATTTT. Its translation: CASSLVAGVTDTQYF.

This chain links TRBV7-2 with TRBJ1-2; D possibly corresponds to TRBD1 (6 bases). There are 16 residues in the CDR3. Trimming stripped 5 bases from V and 6 bases from J, with 22 bases between. Germline CDR1 and CDR2: SGHTA and FQGNSA. The CDR3: CASSIGQPLFGDGYTF. Written as DNA, the CDR3 is TGTGCCAGCAGCATAGGACAGCCCCTTTTCGGCGATGGCTACACCTTC. The full variable domain, completed using reference TRBV7-2 and TRBJ1-2, is GAGVSQSPSNKVTEKGKDVELRCDPISGHTALYWYRQSLGQGLEFLIYFQGNSAPDKSGLPSDRFSAERTGGSVSTLTIQRTQQEDSAVYLCASSIGQPLFGDGYTFGSGTRLTVV.

This chain uses TRBV15 with TRBJ2-2; 8 bases match TRBD1. The CDR3 contains 18 residues. Unmatched junction bases numbered 14, after V lost 5 bases and J lost 3 bases. The germline CDR1 and CDR2 sequences are LNHNV and YYDKDF (reference sequence). CDR3 DNA: TGTGCCACCAGCCCCCGGCCCCGGACAGGGCCGTACACCGGGGAGCTGTTTTTT. This codes for CATSPRPRTGPYTGELFF.

The V call is TRBV5-6, the J call TRBJ2-5; perhaps TRBD1 as D (6 bases). The J call may be in error: the DNA end matches TRBJ2-7 better. The germline V gene encodes CDR1 SGHDT and CDR2 YYEEEE. The CDR3 spans 16 residues. The chain's CDR3 is CASSHNNLQARGEQYF. Written as DNA, the CDR3 is TGTGCCAGCAGCCATAATAACTTACAGGCCAGGGGCGAGCAGTACTTC.

The chain recombines TRBV6-5 with TRBJ1-5; D remains unclear. CDR1 is MNHEY and CDR2 is SVGAGI in the germline V gene. The CDR3 has 15 residues. The germline V and J ends were trimmed by 6 bases and 1 base, with 13 bases remaining between them. CDR3: CASSPYEGSNQPQHF. For the CDR3, the DNA is TGTGCCAGCAGCCCTTACGAGGGAAGCAATCAGCCCCAGCATTTT.

This chain joins TRBV5-5 and TRBJ1-3, with a weak D call TRBD1 (5 bases). The CDR3 loop spans 14 amino acids. The V gene lost 4 bases and the J gene lost 3 bases, with 11 bases spanning the gap. Germline loops: CDR1 SGHKS, CDR2 YYEKEE (reference sequence). CDR3 amino acids: CASSRGGNGNTIYF. The CDR3 region has the DNA TGTGCCAGCAGCCGGGGGGGGAATGGAAACACCATATATTTT.

Only a few counts were recorded for this clone. The chain links TRBV7-2 to TRBJ1-1; D ambiguous. Per the germline V gene, CDR1 is SGHTA and CDR2 is FQGNSA. There are 16 residues in the CDR3. The V gene lost 3 bases and the J gene lost 4 bases, with 18 bases spanning the gap. The CDR3 coding sequence is TGTGCCAGCAGCTTGAGGGCAGGCAGGAGTCCCACTGAAGCTTTCTTT. This sequence encodes CASSLRAGRSPTEAFF.

This clone was recorded only once. The chain recombines TRBV28 with TRBJ1-4; 9 bases agree with TRBD1. Germline CDR1 and CDR2: MDHEN and SYDVKM. The CDR3 spans 14 residues. V dropped 4 bases and J dropped 8; count of bases not matched to a gene: 5. The chain's CDR3 is CASSSRTGVEKLFF. The CDR3 nucleotides are TGTGCCAGCAGTTCGCGGACAGGGGTGGAAAAACTGTTTTTT.

This chain links TRBV11-2 with TRBJ2-1, with 8 nucleotides matching TRBD2. CDR1 and CDR2 (germline): SGHAT, FQNNGV. This CDR3 has 16 amino acids. Germline trimming cut 2 bases from V and 2 bases from J; bases unmatched to any gene: 5. CDR3 sequence reads: CASSLNPSGPYNEQFF. DNA for the CDR3: TGTGCCAGCAGCTTAAATCCTAGCGGGCCCTACAATGAGCAGTTCTTC.

This clone has more than one count but fewer than ten. The genes are TRBV4-2 and TRBJ1-1, with D tentatively TRBD1 (5 bases). Trimming took off 1 base at V and 11 bases at J, with 17 bases between the two ends. Germline assignment: CDR1 LGHNA and CDR2 YNFKEQ. The CDR3 runs 14 residues. The CDR3 protein is CASSQVRSRAGAFF. The CDR3 nucleotides read TGTGCCAGCAGCCAAGTTCGATCCAGGGCTGGGGCTTTCTTT.

The CDR3 DNA reads as TGTGCCAGCAGCTTACCCGGCAACGGGTCAAATGAGCAGTTCTTC. It is translated as CASSLPGNGSNEQFF. The chain is built from TRBV7-4 and TRBJ2-1; D is unresolved. Germline V gene sequence: CDR1 SGHVT, CDR2 SQSDAQ. V was cut by 2 bases and J by 7 bases, with 15 bases left in between. The CDR3 runs 15 residues.

The chain links TRBV27 to TRBJ1-2, with 10 bases aligning to TRBD1. The V and J ends lost 5 bases and 4 bases, in that order; junction bases with no gene match: 7. Germline assignment: CDR1 MNHEY and CDR2 SMNVEV (reference sequence). The CDR3 is 15 residues long. In nucleotides, the CDR3 is TGTGCCAGCAGTCCGCCGGGACAGGGGATCTATGGCTACACCTTC. This encodes CASSPPGQGIYGYTF.

This chain uses TRBV5-1 with TRBJ2-3; a weak D match, TRBD1 (6 bases). This CDR3 has 17 amino acids. V lost 0 bases to trimming and J lost 1 base, with 15 bases between them. Germline-derived CDR1 and CDR2 are SGHRS and YFSETQ. The CDR3 spells CASSLALRDTCTDTQYF. As DNA, the CDR3 is TGCGCCAGCAGCTTGGCCCTCCGGGACACCTGCACAGATACGCAGTATTTT.

The chain recombines TRBV5-4 with TRBJ2-1; 16 bases fit TRBD2. V lost 1 base, J lost 15 bases, and 7 bases stayed unmatched. The V gene's germline CDR1 is SGHNT and CDR2 YYREEE (reference sequence). The CDR3 totals 15 residues. This CDR3 reads CASSLRAGTSGGAFF. In nucleotides, the CDR3 is TGTGCCAGCAGCTTGAGAGCCGGGACTAGCGGGGGGGCGTTCTTC.

The rearrangement joins TRBV21-1 to TRBJ2-7; TRBD1, as called in the table, went unchecked against the DNA. TRBV21-1 is noted as a pseudogene. The CDR3 is made up of 15 amino acids. CDR3: CASSMGGQGTYEQYF. CDR3 nucleotides: TGTGCCAGCAGCATGGGAGGACAGGGGACCTACGAGCAGTACTTC.